The source of this TCR beta chain is a study of human T cells and chemical hapten exposure. Within the library, unique molecular identifiers were attached to each individual cDNA molecule. TCRdb recomputed calls from the RACE reads with MiXCR, one row per CDR3 protein. The table includes under 50,000 distinct CDR3 sequences, approximately 12% detected once. Time point here: patch test 3, about 24 weeks after DPC sensitization. The sample's treatment: therapeutic diphenylcyclopropenone sensitization with weekly scalp DPC. Sequencing started from total RNA isolated from unfractionated whole blood. This clonotype has at least ten counts. The sample here was whole blood, taken in connection with sensitization to the hapten diphenylcyclopropenone (DPC). This receptor was obtained from a woman aged 40 to 50 with alopecia areata. Some clones in this sample may be carry-over from other donors' samples.

The CDR3 region is CASSYSQYMNTEAFF. DNA for the CDR3: TGTGCCAGCAGTTACTCCCAGTACATGAACACTGAAGCTTTCTTT. The chain links TRBV6-6 to TRBJ1-1; D not resolved. The germline V gene encodes CDR1 MNHNY and CDR2 SVGAGI (reference sequence). Trimming pared 0 bases from V and 0 bases from J, leaving 8 bases between. The CDR3 totals 15 residues.